These 8 T cell receptor beta chains were all obtained from the same sample, sequenced in a study of regulatory T cells in long-lasting Graves disease. Library construction for TCR beta used iRepertoire HTBI primers and Arm-PCR of CDR3 regions. From the multiplex PCR reads, TCRdb called clonotypes with MiXCR, one entry per CDR3 protein. The sample carries hundreds of thousands of distinct CDR3 sequences, less than 25% recorded once. This sample's time point: persistent/refractory GD, antithyroid drugs over 5 years with positive TRAb. The TCR library was prepared using RNA isolated from PBMCs. Specimen: peripheral blood mononuclear cells (PBMCs), collected when the disease was refractory, from a patient treated with antithyroid drugs. Receptor source: a female donor with Graves disease.

Only a few counts were recorded for this clonotype. V and J are TRBV14 and TRBJ2-7; D gene ambiguous. In germline, CDR1 is SGHDN, CDR2 FVKESK. The CDR3 has 13 amino acids. Trimming took off 4 bases at V and 3 bases at J, with 10 bases between the two ends. CDR3 sequence (DNA): TGTGCCAGCAGCCGAACTTTTCTCTACGAGCAGTACTTC. Translation: CASSRTFLYEQYF.

This clonotype was detected many times. The rearrangement uses TRBV7-9 and TRBJ1-1; TRBD1 matches 7 bases. This CDR3 contains 16 residues. Germline-derived CDR1 and CDR2 are SEHNR and FQNEAQ (reference sequence). V gave up 5 bases and J gave up 4 bases; unmatched junction bases: 13. The CDR3 nucleotides are TGTGCCAGCAGCCGGGCCCATGGGACAGCTAGCACTGAAGCTTTCTTT. This translates into CASSRAHGTASTEAFF.

This clonotype was counted between two and nine times. The chain is built from TRBV7-9 and TRBJ1-2; no firm D call. The germline V and J ends were trimmed by 0 bases and 7 bases, with 12 bases remaining between them. Germline CDR1 is SEHNR and CDR2 is FQNEAQ (reference sequence). CDR3 length equals 14 residues. The CDR3 coding sequence is TGTGCCAGCAGCTTAGCGAATCGAGCAGGTGGCTACACCTTC. Its protein is CASSLANRAGGYTF.

The V gene is TRBV6-5, the J gene TRBJ2-5; TRBD2 matches at 8 bases. V shed 2 bases, J shed 5 bases, and the junction held 13 bases outside the gene matches. In germline, CDR1 is MNHEY, CDR2 SVGAGI. The CDR3 covers 17 residues. CDR3 DNA: TGTGCCAGCAGTTACGGCCGGACTAGCCTCAGACTGGAGACCCAGTACTTC. Translated, it gives CASSYGRTSLRLETQYF.

This chain connects TRBV27 to TRBJ2-1; TRBD2 is a possible D gene (5 bases). Per germline, CDR1 MNHEY and CDR2 SMNVEV (reference sequence). Trimming left V 3 bases short and J 0 bases short, with 12 bases between. CDR3 size: 16 residues. CDR3 amino acids: CASSFDGLSSYNEQFF. The CDR3 DNA is TGTGCCAGCAGTTTCGATGGACTTAGCTCCTACAATGAGCAGTTCTTC.

This clonotype was recorded at least ten times. The chain couples TRBV28 to TRBJ1-4, with D unclear. CDR1 and CDR2 from the germline V gene are MDHEN and SYDVKM. The V and J ends lost 6 bases and 8 bases respectively, with 7 bases between them. The CDR3 spans 11 residues. CDR3 sequence: CASSLMEKLFF. The CDR3 DNA follows: TGTGCCAGCAGCTTGATGGAAAAACTGTTTTTT. Based on the CDR3 plus reference TRBV28 and TRBJ1-4, the full variable domain is DVKVTQSSRYLVKRTGEKVFLECVQDMDHENMFWYRQDPGLGLRLIYFSYDVKMKEKGDIPEGYSVSREKKERFSLILESASTNQTSMYLCASSLMEKLFFGSGTQLSVL.

This clonotype occurred many times. This sequence joins TRBV28 and TRBJ2-7; maybe TRBD2 (6 bases). CDR1 MDHEN and CDR2 SYDVKM come from the germline V gene. This CDR3 region has 12 residues. V was pared by 6 bases and J by 6 bases, with 12 bases between. Here the CDR3 DNA reads TGTGCCAGCAGCTCGGGAGTTGGCGAGCAGTACTTC. Translating it yields CASSSGVGEQYF.

This clonotype was seen a few times. The gene calls are TRBV6-1 and TRBJ2-5; weak D call: TRBD2 (6 bases). V dropped 8 bases and J dropped 7 bases, with 17 bases sitting between them. Germline V gene data show CDR1 as MNHNS and CDR2 as SASEGT. This CDR3 is 13 amino acids long. CDR3 nucleotide sequence: TGTGCCAGCGAGGAGGCCCCCGGGGGGACCCAGTACTTC. The encoded protein is CASEEAPGGTQYF.